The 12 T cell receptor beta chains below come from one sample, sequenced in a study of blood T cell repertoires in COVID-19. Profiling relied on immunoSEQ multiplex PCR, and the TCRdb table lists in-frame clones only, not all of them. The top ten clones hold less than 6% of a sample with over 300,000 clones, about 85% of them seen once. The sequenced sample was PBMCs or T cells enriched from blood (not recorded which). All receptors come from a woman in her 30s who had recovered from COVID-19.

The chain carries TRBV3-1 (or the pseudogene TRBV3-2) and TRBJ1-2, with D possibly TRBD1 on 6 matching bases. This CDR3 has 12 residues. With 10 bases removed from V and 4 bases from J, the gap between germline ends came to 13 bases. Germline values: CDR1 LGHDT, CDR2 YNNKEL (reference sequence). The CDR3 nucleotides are TGTGCCACCACAAGGGGGTCCTATGGCTACACCTTC. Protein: CATTRGSYGYTF.

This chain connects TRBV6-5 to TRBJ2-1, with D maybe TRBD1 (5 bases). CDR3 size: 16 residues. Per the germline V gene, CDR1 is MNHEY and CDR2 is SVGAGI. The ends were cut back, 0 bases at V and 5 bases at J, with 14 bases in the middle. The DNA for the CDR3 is TGTGCCAGCAGTTACTCGACTGTGACAGCCCACAATGAGCAGTTCTTC. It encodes CASSYSTVTAHNEQFF.

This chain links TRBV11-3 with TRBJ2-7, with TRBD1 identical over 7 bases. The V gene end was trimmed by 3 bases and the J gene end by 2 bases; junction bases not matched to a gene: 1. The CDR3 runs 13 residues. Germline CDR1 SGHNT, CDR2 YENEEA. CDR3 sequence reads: CASSFGTAYEQYF. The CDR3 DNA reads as TGTGCCAGCAGCTTCGGGACAGCCTACGAGCAGTACTTC. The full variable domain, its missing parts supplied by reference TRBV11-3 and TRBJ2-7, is EAGVVQSPRYKIIEKKQPVAFWCNPISGHNTLYWYLQNLGQGPELLIRYENEEAVDDSQLPKDRFSAERLKGVDSTLKIQPAELGDSAVYLCASSFGTAYEQYFGPGTRLTVT.

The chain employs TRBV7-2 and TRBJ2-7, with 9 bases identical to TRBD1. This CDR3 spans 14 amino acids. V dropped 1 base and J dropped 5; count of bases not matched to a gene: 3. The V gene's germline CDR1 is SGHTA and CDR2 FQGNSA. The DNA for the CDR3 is TGTGCCAGCAGCTTAGAGACAGGGGGACACGAGCAGTACTTC. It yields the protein CASSLETGGHEQYF.

The DNA for the CDR3 is TGTGCCAGCTCAACAGGACAGGGGAGCGTCTTTGGCTACACCTTC. Translating gives CASSTGQGSVFGYTF. V usage is TRBV18 and J usage is TRBJ1-2; 9 bases are shared with TRBD1. The CDR3 consists of 15 residues. The trim removed 5 bases at V and 7 bases at J, leaving 11 bases unmatched. CDR1 is KGHSH, CDR2 LQKENI, per germline.

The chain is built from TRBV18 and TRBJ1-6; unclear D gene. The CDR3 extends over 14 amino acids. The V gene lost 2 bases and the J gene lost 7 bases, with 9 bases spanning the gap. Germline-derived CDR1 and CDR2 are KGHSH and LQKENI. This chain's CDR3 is CASSPIQNNSPLHF. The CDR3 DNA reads TGTGCCAGCTCACCAATACAGAACAATTCACCCCTCCACTTT.

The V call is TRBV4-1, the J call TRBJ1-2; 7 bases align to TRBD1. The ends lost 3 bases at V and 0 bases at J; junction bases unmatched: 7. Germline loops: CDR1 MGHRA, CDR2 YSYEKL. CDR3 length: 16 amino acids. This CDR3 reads CASSQAPGQANYGYTF. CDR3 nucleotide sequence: TGCGCCAGCAGCCAGGCCCCCGGACAGGCTAACTATGGCTACACCTTC.

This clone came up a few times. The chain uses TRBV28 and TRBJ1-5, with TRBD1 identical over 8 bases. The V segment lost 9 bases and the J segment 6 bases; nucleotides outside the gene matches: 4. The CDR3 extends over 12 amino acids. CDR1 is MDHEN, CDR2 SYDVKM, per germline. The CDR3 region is CARGQAGQPQHF. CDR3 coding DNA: TGTGCCAGGGGACAGGCCGGTCAGCCCCAGCATTTT.

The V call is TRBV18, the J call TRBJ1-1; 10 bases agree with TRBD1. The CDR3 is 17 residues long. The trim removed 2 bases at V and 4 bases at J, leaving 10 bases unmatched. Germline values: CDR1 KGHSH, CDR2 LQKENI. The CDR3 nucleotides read TGTGCCAGCTCACCAAAGACGACAGGGGGCTCGAGCACTGAAGCTTTCTTT. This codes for CASSPKTTGGSSTEAFF.

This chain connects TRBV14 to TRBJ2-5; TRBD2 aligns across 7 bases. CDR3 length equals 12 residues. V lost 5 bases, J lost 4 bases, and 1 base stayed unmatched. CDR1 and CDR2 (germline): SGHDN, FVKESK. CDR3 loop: CASSSGGETQYF. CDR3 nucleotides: TGTGCCAGCAGCTCGGGGGGAGAGACCCAGTACTTC.

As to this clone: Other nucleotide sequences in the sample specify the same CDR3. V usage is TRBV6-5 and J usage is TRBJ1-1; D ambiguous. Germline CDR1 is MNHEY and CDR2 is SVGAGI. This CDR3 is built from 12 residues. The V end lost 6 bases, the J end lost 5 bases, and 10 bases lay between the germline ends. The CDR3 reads CASRDSGTEAFF. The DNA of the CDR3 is TGTGCCAGCAGGGATTCGGGAACTGAAGCTTTCTTT.

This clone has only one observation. The CDR3 reads CASSTDRGTTEAFF. CDR3 bases: TGTGCCAGCAGTACCGACAGGGGGACGACTGAAGCTTTCTTT. This rearrangement joins TRBV2 to TRBJ1-1; 9 bases agree with TRBD1. The trim removed 5 bases at V and 5 bases at J, leaving 6 bases unmatched. This CDR3 has 14 amino acids. From germline, CDR1 is SNHLY and CDR2 FYNNEI.